A single sample is the source of the 6 T cell receptor beta chains below, sequenced in a study of CXCR3-negative and CXCR3-positive naive CD8 T cells. Overall study findings and caveats: Comparison of naive cells showed more hydrophobic TRB CDR3s in CXCR3-positive than in CXCR3-negative naive cells.

Each TRB cDNA library was prepared by 5' RACE (with UMI labels). Reprocessing the 5' RACE reads, TCRdb reports a single entry for every CDR3 protein and omits DNA. This sample's table has about 89,000 distinct CDR3 sequences. The antigens of these receptors remain unknown. Sequenced: naive CXCR3+ CD8+ T cells from blood. Subset denoted: CD45RO-CCR7+CD27+CD95- naive CD8+ T cells expressing CXCR3 (TNR3+). All receptors derive from a human donor in good health. Some clones in this sample may be carry-over from other donors' samples.

This chain uses TRBV30 with TRBJ1-1. Germline lookup yields CDR1 GTSNPN and CDR2 SVGIG (reference sequence). This CDR3 contains 13 residues. CDR3 amino acids: CAWGIYMNTEAFF.

The rearrangement uses TRBV4-1 and TRBJ2-1; as DNA is missing, the TRBD1 call by TCRdb cannot be tested. CDR1 MGHRA and CDR2 YSYEKL come from the germline V gene. The CDR3 sequence is 11 residues long. CDR3 protein: CASSLGPLCFF.

The CDR3 sequence is CASSEALGPSLEQYF. The chain employs TRBV2 and TRBJ2-7; TCRdb names TRBD2, which stays unverified in the absence of DNA. In germline, CDR1 is SNHLY, CDR2 FYNNEI. CDR3 length: 15 residues.

The chain carries TRBV20-1 and TRBJ2-3; TCRdb's D call of TRBD1 is untestable without DNA. The CDR3 loop spans 19 amino acids. Germline-derived CDR1 and CDR2 are DFQATT and SNEGSKA (reference sequence). The CDR3 sequence: CSARVYRTGILVSTDTQYF.

This chain joins TRBV10-1 and TRBJ2-1; TCRdb reports TRBD1, a call that lacks DNA to check it against. The germline V gene has CDR1 WNHNN and CDR2 SYGVQD (reference sequence). CDR3 length: 15 amino acids. The chain's CDR3 is CASSEGDRGGNEQFF.

The chain is built from TRBV6-2 or TRBV6-3 and TRBJ1-1; TCRdb picks TRBD1, but there is no DNA to check that call. The germline V gene has CDR1 MNHEY and CDR2 SVGEGT. The CDR3 covers 16 residues. The CDR3 reads CASSYSQSTGRDEAFF.